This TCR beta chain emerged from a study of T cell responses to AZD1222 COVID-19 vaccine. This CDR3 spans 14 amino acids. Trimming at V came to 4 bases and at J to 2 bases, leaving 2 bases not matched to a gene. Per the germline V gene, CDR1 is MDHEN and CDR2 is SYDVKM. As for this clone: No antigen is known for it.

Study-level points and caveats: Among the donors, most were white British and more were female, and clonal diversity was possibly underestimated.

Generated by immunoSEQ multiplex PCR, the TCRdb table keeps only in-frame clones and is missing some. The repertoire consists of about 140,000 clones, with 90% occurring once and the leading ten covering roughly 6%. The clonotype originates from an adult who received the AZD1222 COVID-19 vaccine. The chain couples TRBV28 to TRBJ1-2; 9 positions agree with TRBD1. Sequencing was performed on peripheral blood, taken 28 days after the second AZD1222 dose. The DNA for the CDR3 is TGTGCCAGCAGTTCCGGACAGGGGAACTATGGCTACACCTTC. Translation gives CASSSGQGNYGYTF.